A single T cell receptor (beta chain) is shown here with its context. Its antigen is still unknown. This sample stems from a study of CD8 T cells in ankylosing spondylitis. This CDR3 is 18 amino acids long. J lost 4 bases, V lost 4 bases, and 12 bases had no gene match. Germline CDR1 is SGHRS and CDR2 is YFSETQ. Making the TCR beta libraries involved quantitative 5'-RACE with molecular barcodes. TCRdb re-called the 5' RACE reads through MiXCR, storing one row per CDR3 protein. The table has more than 300,000 distinct CDR3 sequences, approximately 8.2% seen once. Broader study findings: Earlier reports found some motif variants in synovial fluid and blood in reactive arthritis. Typical of ankylosing spondylitis blood, it appeared, was a TCR beta motif of under 10 highly homologous variants. Reportedly, disease-linked clones are significantly enriched in ankylosing spondylitis patients' matched synovial fluid.

The sequenced sample was blood, either unsorted or a sorted T cell fraction (not recorded which). This chain uses TRBV5-1 with TRBJ2-5; 14 bases map to TRBD2. This TCR was recovered from a male donor with ankylosing spondylitis. The CDR3 coding sequence is TGCGCCAGCAGCCCCCGACTAGCGGGAGGGCGAAATCGAGAGACCCAGTACTTC. It is translated as CASSPRLAGGRNRETQYF.